This T cell receptor beta chain was profiled in a study of CD8+ T cells in alopecia areata. Study-wide results and caveats: Many expanded lesional clones persisted in scalp and blood during tofacitinib treatment.

Trimming pared 2 bases from V and 8 bases from J, leaving 9 bases between. The CDR3 is 11 amino acids. The V gene's germline CDR1 is SQVTM and CDR2 ANQGSEA. This sample's treatment: oral pan-JAK inhibitor, 5-10 mg twice daily. cDNA serving as the sequencing template came from extracted, reverse transcribed RNA. The data were produced by immunoSEQ multiplex PCR, yet TCRdb's version contains in-frame clones alone and is incomplete. The profile covers 210,000 or so clones, with roughly three fifths appearing a single time and 0.95% to 1.5% taken by the ten largest. Concerning this clone: Antigen specificity is unknown.

The sample here was CD4+ T cells sorted from blood, taken at week 44, from a patient treated with tofacitinib. This chain links TRBV29-1 with TRBJ1-2; D ambiguous. The source is a human donor with alopecia areata. The CDR3, as DNA: TGCAGCGTTGAAAGCGGTGGGGGCTACACCTTC. It specifies CSVESGGGYTF.